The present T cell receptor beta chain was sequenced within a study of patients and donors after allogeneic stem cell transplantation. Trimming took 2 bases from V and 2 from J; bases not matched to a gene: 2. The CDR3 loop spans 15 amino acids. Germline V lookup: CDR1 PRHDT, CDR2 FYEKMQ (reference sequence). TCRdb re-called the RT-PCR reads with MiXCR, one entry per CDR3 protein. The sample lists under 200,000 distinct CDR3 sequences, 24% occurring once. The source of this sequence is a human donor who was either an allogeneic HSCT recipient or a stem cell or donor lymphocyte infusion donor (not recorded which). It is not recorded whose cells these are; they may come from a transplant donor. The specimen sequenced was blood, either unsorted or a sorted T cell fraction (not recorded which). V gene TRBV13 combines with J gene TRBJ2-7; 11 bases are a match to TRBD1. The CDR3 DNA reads TGTGCCAGCAGCTTAAAGGGACAGGGGGCCTACGAGCAGTACTTC. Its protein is CASSLKGQGAYEQYF.